Shown below are 9 T cell receptor beta chains from a single sample sequenced in a study of vaccination and CD4 T cells after COVID-19. Documented time point: late sampling 161 to 241 days after vaccination in three convalescent patients. TCRdb itself ran the PCR reads through MiXCR, one entry per CDR3 protein. Among some 40,000 distinct CDR3 sequences listed, 36% were seen once. The starting material was CD4+ T cells from blood, obtained about 7 months after SARS-CoV-2 vaccination. These receptors came from a human donor who had recovered from COVID-19.

The J gene is TRBJ2-5, the V gene TRBV24-1, with TRBD2 matching over 10 bases. This CDR3 spans 18 amino acids. With 2 bases clipped from V and 2 bases from J, the junction kept 10 bases outside the gene matches. The germline gives CDR1 KGHDR, CDR2 SFDVKD. The CDR3 nucleotides are TGTGCCACCAGTGATTCCTGGACTAGCGGAACTAAACAAGAGACCCAGTACTTC. Amino acid sequence: CATSDSWTSGTKQETQYF.

The V and J genes are TRBV24-1 and TRBJ1-2, with 8 bases that match TRBD1. V was pared by 5 bases and J by 5 bases, with 9 bases of the junction left unmatched. CDR1 KGHDR and CDR2 SFDVKD come from the germline V gene. This CDR3 has 15 amino acids. The CDR3 reads CATSAPGQGPYGYTF. CDR3 DNA sequence: TGTGCCACCAGTGCTCCCGGACAGGGACCATATGGCTACACCTTC.

The chain recombines TRBV29-1 with TRBJ1-5, with 7 bases identical to TRBD1. The germline gives CDR1 SQVTM, CDR2 ANQGSEA. The CDR3 consists of 15 residues. V was clipped by 4 bases and J by 3 bases; unmatched bases: 9. The CDR3 DNA reads as TGCAGCGTTGCCTGGGACAGCTCCTACAATCAGCCCCAGCATTTT. Amino acid sequence: CSVAWDSSYNQPQHF.

The genes are TRBV5-1 and TRBJ2-1; 12 positions agree with TRBD2. The J segment lost 7 bases and the V segment lost 0 bases, leaving 5 bases of the junction unmatched. The germline V gene has CDR1 SGHRS and CDR2 YFSETQ. The CDR3 spans 16 residues. The CDR3 reads CASSLERLAGGNEQFF. The CDR3 nucleotides read TGCGCCAGCAGCTTGGAAAGGCTAGCGGGAGGGAATGAGCAGTTCTTC. The full variable domain, rest sourced from reference TRBV5-1 and TRBJ2-1, is KAGVTQTPRYLIKTRGQQVTLSCSPISGHRSVSWYQQTPGQGLQFLFEYFSETQRNKGNFPGRFSGRQFSNSRSEMNVSTLELGDSALYLCASSLERLAGGNEQFFGPGTRLTVL.

The chain is built from TRBV27 and TRBJ2-3, with a weak D call TRBD1 (7 bases). The CDR3 runs 16 residues. V lost 2 bases and J lost 6, with 18 bases in between. Looked up from germline, CDR1 is MNHEY and CDR2 is SMNVEV (reference sequence). The CDR3 bases are TGTGCCAGCAGTTTACAGGGGGGAAGGCGGTGGGATACGCAGTATTTT. This gives the protein CASSLQGGRRWDTQYF.

This clonotype was picked up a small number of times. The J gene is TRBJ2-5, the V gene TRBV7-2; no reliable D call. The CDR3 has 14 residues. V was shortened by 1 base and J by 5 bases, with 11 bases between the two germline ends. Germline V gene data show CDR1 as SGHTA and CDR2 as FQGNSA. In DNA, the CDR3 is TGTGCCAGCAGCTTAGGTGTGGGGTCGGAGACCCAGTACTTC. Translated, it gives CASSLGVGSETQYF.

In its sample, this clonotype is medium-sized. The chain uses TRBV21-1 and TRBJ1-1; TRBD1 is the table's D call, not checked against the DNA. TRBV21-1 is a recognized pseudogene. This CDR3 spans 11 amino acids. The CDR3 region has the DNA TGTGCCAGCAGGACGGGGGGTGAAGCTTTCTTT. Its protein is CASRTGGEAFF.

A note on this clonotype: At one end, the junction sequence differs from germline, possibly due to a read error. The chain carries TRBV27 and TRBJ2-5, with D perhaps TRBD1 (6 bases). The CDR3 is 14 residues long. CDR1 is MNHEY, CDR2 SMNVEV, per germline (reference sequence). The CDR3 sequence is CASSPWTDLEIQYF. CDR3 nucleotide sequence: TGTGCCAGCAGTCCCTGGACAGATTTAGAGATCCAGTACTTC.

This clonotype was detected a few times. The J gene is TRBJ2-1, the V gene TRBV20-1, with D possibly being TRBD1 (6 bases). Looked up from germline, CDR1 is DFQATT and CDR2 is SNEGSKA (reference sequence). The CDR3 contains 14 residues. CDR3 bases: TGCAGCGTTCCGGGCAGGGGTTCCTACAATGAGCAGTTCTTC. This gives the protein CSVPGRGSYNEQFF.